The clone carrying this T cell receptor (beta chain) occurred a few times. Its cognate antigen is unknown. Investigators reverse transcribed all isolated RNA, so they sequenced expressed TCRB transcripts. Here immunoSEQ multiplex PCR was the method, and the copy in TCRdb shows in-frame clones only, minus some. The sample gives some 640,000 clones, about an eighth of which show up once; roughly 0.04% is in the top ten. This record comes from a study of beta chain features in type 1 diabetes. General observations from the study: Across all four CD4+ subsets, people with type 1 diabetes showed modestly shorter TCRB CDR3s. Diminished insertions and augmented deletions at VDJ junctions characterized type 1 diabetes patients.

Sequencing was done on a sample of naive CD4+ T cells from blood. The receptor was derived from a man aged 18 to 35 with type 1 diabetes.

The DNA for the CDR3 is TGTGCCAGCAGCGAGGACAGGGGCGGGGAGACCCAGTACTTC. Translating gives CASSEDRGGETQYF. The rearrangement links TRBV9 to TRBJ2-5; TRBD1 matches at 9 bases. The CDR3 spans 14 residues. Germline V gives CDR1 SGDLS, CDR2 YYNGEE. V was pared by 3 bases and J by 5 bases, with 5 bases of the junction left unmatched.